This T cell receptor beta chain appears in the sequencing data of a study of read filtering for tumor transcriptome and immune sequencing. The germline V gene has CDR1 LNHNV and CDR2 YYDKDF (reference sequence). The CDR3 totals 17 residues. Trimming cost V 0 bases and J 0 bases; bases outside gene matches: 2. General observations from the study: Roughly 80% of IR-seq clonotypes had a single read, yet these held around 4% of reads.

From 400 to 450 ng of RNA, a library with molecular barcoded alpha/delta and beta/gamma adaptors was made. TCRdb analysed the reads with MiXCR anew, one entry per CDR3 protein. Here the sample spans tens of thousands of distinct CDR3 sequences, around a fifth being singletons. This clonotype showed up many times. Its antigen is as yet unknown. Sequenced material: a population of CD138-negative cells sorted from bone marrow. The genes are TRBV15 and TRBJ2-2, with TRBD1 matching over 9 bases. This receptor was taken from a donor aged 40 or over with multiple myeloma. CDR3 bases: TGTGCCACCAGCAGAGAACAGGGGGCGACGAACACCGGGGAGCTGTTTTTT. The encoded protein is CATSREQGATNTGELFF.